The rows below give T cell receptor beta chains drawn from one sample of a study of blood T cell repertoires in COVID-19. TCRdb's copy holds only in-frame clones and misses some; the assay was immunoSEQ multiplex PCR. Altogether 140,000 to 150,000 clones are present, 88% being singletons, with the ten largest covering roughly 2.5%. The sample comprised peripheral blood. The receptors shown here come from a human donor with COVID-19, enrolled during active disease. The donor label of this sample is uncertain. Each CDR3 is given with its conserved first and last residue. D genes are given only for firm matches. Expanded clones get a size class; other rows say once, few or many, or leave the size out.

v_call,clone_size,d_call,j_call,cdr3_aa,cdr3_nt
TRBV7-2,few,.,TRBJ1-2,CASSSHRGSYTF,TGTGCCAGCAGCTCGCACAGAGGGAGCTACACCTTC
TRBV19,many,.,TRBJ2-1,CASSPSQRRRSYNEQFF,TGTGCCAGTAGTCCCTCACAGAGAAGACGCTCCTACAATGAGCAGTTCTTC
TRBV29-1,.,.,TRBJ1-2,CSVEEAPTLVYGYTF,TGCAGCGTTGAGGAGGCCCCCACGCTGGTCTATGGCTACACCTTC
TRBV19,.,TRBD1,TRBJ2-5,CASSPGTGGETQYF,TGTGCCAGTAGCCCTGGGACAGGGGGGGAGACCCAGTACTTC
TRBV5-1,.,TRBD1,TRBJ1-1,CASSPTTGAEAFF,TGCGCCAGCAGCCCGACGACAGGGGCTGAAGCTTTCTTT
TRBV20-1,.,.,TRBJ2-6,CSASFTSGANVLTF,TGCAGTGCTAGTTTTACTTCTGGGGCCAACGTCCTGACTTTC
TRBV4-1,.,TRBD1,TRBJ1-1,CASSQGLGGQIPAVAFF,TGCGCCAGCAGCCAAGGCCTGGGGGGACAGATCCCTGCCGTCGCTTTCTTT
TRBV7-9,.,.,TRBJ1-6,CASSLAQYPPLHF,TGTGCCAGCAGCTTAGCGCAGTATCCACCCCTCCACTTT
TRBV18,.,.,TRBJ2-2,CASSPGRGTNTGELFF,TGTGCCAGCTCACCCGGTCGGGGGACGAACACCGGGGAGCTGTTTTTT
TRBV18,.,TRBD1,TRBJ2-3,CASSPGTGDADTQYF,TGTGCCAGCTCACCCGGGACAGGGGACGCAGATACGCAGTATTTT
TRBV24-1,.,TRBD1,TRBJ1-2,CATSDEGQGVHGYTF,TGTGCCACCAGTGATGAGGGACAGGGGGTGCATGGCTACACCTTC
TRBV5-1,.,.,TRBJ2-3,CASSSFDTQYF,TGCGCCAGCAGCTCCTTTGATACGCAGTATTTT
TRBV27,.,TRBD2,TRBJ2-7,CASSPEAGVAGYEQYF,TGTGCCAGCAGTCCCGAAGCGGGAGTGGCGGGCTACGAGCAGTACTTC
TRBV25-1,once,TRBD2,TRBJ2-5,CASSELGLAGTQETQYF,TGTGCCAGCAGTGAATTAGGACTAGCGGGGACCCAAGAGACCCAGTACTTC
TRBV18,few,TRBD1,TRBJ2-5,CASSPNRGGETQYF,TGTGCCAGCTCACCCAACAGGGGTGGAGAGACCCAGTACTTC
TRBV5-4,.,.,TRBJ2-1,CASSLGTSSYNEQFF,TGTGCCAGCAGCTTGGGCACGAGCTCCTACAATGAGCAGTTCTTC
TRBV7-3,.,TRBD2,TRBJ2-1,CASSASGGASNEQFF,TGTGCCAGCAGCGCAAGCGGGGGGGCCTCAAATGAGCAGTTCTTC
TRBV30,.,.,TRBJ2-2,CAWNALRDTGELFF,TGTGCCTGGAATGCCCTTCGGGACACCGGGGAGCTGTTTTTT
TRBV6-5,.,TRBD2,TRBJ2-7,CASRLAGGPQEQYF,TGTGCCAGCCGCCTAGCGGGAGGGCCCCAAGAGCAGTACTTC
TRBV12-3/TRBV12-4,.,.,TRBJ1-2,CASSPGGDYGYTF,TGTGCCAGCAGCCCCGGGGGGGACTATGGCTACACCTTC
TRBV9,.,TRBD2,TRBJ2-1,CASSVGSGGFSYNEQFF,TGTGCCAGCAGCGTAGGTAGCGGGGGTTTTTCCTACAATGAGCAGTTCTTC
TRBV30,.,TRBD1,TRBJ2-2,CAHVDRGTGELFF,TGTGCCCATGTTGACAGGGGCACCGGGGAGCTGTTTTTT
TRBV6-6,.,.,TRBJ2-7,CASSYFGGRDEQYF,TGTGCCAGCAGTTACTTCGGGGGGCGGGACGAGCAGTACTTC
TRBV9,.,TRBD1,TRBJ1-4,CASSGQGNEKLFF,TGTGCCAGCAGCGGACAGGGTAATGAAAAACTGTTTTTT
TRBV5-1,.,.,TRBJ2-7,CASSLTVSSYEQYF,TGCGCCAGCAGCTTGACTGTTTCCTCCTACGAGCAGTACTTC
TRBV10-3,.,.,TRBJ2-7,CAITGILGHEQYF,TGTGCCATCACCGGGATACTTGGCCACGAGCAGTACTTC
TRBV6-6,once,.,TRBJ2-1,CASSFSTNEQFF,TGTGCCAGCAGTTTTAGCACCAATGAGCAGTTCTTC
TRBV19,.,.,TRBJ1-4,CASSRSATNEKLFF,TGTGCCAGTAGTAGGTCGGCAACTAATGAAAAACTGTTTTTT
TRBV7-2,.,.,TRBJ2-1,CASSFPGVDFHEQFF,TGTGCCAGCAGCTTCCCAGGGGTCGATTTCCATGAGCAGTTCTTC
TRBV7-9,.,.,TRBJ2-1,CASSLSRALDEQFF,TGTGCCAGCAGCTTAAGTAGAGCCTTGGATGAGCAGTTCTTC
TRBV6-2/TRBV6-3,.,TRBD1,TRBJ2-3,CASSYSGTGWVTDTQYF,TGTGCCAGCAGTTACTCGGGGACAGGGTGGGTCACAGATACGCAGTATTTT
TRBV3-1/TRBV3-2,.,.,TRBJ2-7,CASSQGARSYEQYF,TGTGCCAGCAGCCAAGGCGCGAGGTCCTACGAGCAGTACTTC
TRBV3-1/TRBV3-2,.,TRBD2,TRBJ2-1,CASSQEVGGPNEQFF,TGTGCCAGCAGCCAAGAAGTGGGAGGGCCGAATGAGCAGTTCTTC
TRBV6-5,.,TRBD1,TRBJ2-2,CASSYWTGAGELFF,TGTGCCAGCAGTTACTGGACAGGGGCCGGGGAGCTGTTTTTT
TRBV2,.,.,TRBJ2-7,CASRAETFYEQYF,TGTGCCAGCAGGGCAGAGACTTTTTACGAGCAGTACTTC
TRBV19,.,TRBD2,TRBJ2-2,CASALAGGTGELFF,TGTGCCAGTGCACTAGCGGGAGGGACCGGGGAGCTGTTTTTT
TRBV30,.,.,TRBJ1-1,CAWKSGMNTEAFF,TGTGCCTGGAAGTCAGGGATGAACACTGAAGCTTTCTTT
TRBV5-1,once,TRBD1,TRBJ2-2,CASSLGTGGSIGELFF,TGCGCCAGCAGCTTGGGGACAGGGGGCTCGATCGGGGAGCTGTTTTTT
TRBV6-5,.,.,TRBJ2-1,CASSYDRRYNEQFF,TGTGCCAGCAGTTACGACAGACGTTACAATGAGCAGTTCTTC
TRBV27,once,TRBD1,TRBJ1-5,CASNNRGSNQPQHF,TGTGCCAGCAACAACAGGGGGAGCAATCAGCCCCAGCATTTT
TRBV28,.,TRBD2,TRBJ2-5,CASEAPGGETQYF,TGTGCCTCCGAGGCCCCGGGGGGAGAGACCCAGTACTTC
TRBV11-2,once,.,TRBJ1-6,CASSSENSPLHF,TGTGCCAGCAGCTCCGAGAATTCACCCCTCCACTTT
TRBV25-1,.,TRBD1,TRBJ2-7,CASSEVGTGGLSYEQYF,TGTGCCAGCAGTGAAGTCGGGACAGGGGGCCTCTCCTACGAGCAGTACTTC
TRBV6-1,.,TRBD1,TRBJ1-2,CASSERGTGFGYTF,TGTGCCAGCAGTGAGCGAGGGACAGGGTTTGGCTACACCTTC